Below, one T cell receptor (beta chain) is given with its context. Its matching antigen is unknown. The junction shows a germline mismatch at one end, possibly a read error. The data derive from a study of molecular identifiers for immune sequencing clone quantification. Previously described methods and listed TCR primers produced bulk TCR libraries. TCRdb recomputed calls from the PCR reads with MiXCR, one row per CDR3 protein. The sample has roughly 320,000 distinct CDR3 sequences; roughly 24% are singletons. The CDR3 is made up of 17 amino acids. Germline V gives CDR1 MNHEY, CDR2 SMNVEV (reference sequence). Whole-study results and caveats: Researchers reportedly could pick up spiked Jurkat TCR RNA from one cell mixed into about 1 million naive cells.

Using 10%, 30% or 50% RNA, naive CD8 libraries were derived from around 20,000 to 1,000,000 sorted cells. This clonotype originated in a human donor in good health. Some libraries in this study had Jurkat cell RNA spiked in. Material: naive CD8+ T cells from blood, with Jurkat cell RNA spiked in. Regarding subset: FACS-sorted CD8+CD4-CCR7+CD45RA+ naive T cells. The V call is TRBV27, the J call TRBJ1-3; 8 bases match TRBD1. The DNA of the CDR3 is TGTGCCAGCAGTTTAGTTGCCCCAGGGGGCGCCGGAATCACCATATATTTT. This translates into CASSLVAPGGAGITIYF.